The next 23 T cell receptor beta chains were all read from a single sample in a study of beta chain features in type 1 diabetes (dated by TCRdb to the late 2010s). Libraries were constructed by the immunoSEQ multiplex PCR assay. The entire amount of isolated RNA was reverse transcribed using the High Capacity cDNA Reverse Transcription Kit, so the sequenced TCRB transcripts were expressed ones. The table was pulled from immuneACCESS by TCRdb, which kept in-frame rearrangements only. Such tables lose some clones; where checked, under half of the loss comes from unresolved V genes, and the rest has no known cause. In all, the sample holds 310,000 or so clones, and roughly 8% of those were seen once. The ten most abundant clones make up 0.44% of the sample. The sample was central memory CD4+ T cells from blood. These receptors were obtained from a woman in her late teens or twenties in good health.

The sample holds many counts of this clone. The CDR3 DNA reads TGTGCCAGCACGTTCTACAATGAGCAGTTCTTC. Amino acid sequence: CASTFYNEQFF. The rearrangement uses TRBV2 and TRBJ2-1; no reliable D call. V was clipped by 7 bases and J by 3 bases, with 4 bases between them. In germline, CDR1 is SNHLY, CDR2 FYNNEI. The CDR3 covers 11 residues.

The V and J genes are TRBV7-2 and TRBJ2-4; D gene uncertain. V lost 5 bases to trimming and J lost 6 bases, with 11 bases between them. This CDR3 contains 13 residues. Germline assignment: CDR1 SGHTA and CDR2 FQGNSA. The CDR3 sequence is CASSPGPGNIQYF. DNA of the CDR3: TGTGCCAGCAGCCCCGGACCTGGAAACATTCAGTACTTC.

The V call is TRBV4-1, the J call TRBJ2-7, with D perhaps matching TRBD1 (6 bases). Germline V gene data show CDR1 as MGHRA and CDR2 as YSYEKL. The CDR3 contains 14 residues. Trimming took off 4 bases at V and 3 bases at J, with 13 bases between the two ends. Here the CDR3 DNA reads TGCGCCAGCAGCCGCATATCACAGGGCTACGAGCAGTACTTC. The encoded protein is CASSRISQGYEQYF.

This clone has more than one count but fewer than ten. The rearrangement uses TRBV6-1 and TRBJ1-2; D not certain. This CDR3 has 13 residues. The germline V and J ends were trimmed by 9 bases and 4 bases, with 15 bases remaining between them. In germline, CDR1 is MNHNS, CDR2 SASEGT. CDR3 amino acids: CASAGGPLYGYTF. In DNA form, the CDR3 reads TGTGCCAGTGCAGGAGGGCCTCTCTATGGCTACACCTTC.

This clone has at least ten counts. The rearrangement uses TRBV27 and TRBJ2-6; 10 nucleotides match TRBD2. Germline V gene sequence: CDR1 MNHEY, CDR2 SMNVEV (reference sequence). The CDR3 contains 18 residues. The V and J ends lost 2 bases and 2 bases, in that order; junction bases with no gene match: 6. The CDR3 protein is CASSLRPSGSTGANVLTF. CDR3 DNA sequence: TGTGCCAGCAGTTTAAGGCCTAGCGGGAGTACTGGGGCCAACGTCCTGACTTTC.

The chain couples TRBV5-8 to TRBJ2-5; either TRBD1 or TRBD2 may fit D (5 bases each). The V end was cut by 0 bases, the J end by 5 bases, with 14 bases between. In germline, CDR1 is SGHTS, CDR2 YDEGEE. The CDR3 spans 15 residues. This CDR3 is CASSLVGRERETQYF. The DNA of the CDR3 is TGTGCCAGCAGCTTGGTTGGCAGGGAGAGGGAGACCCAGTACTTC.

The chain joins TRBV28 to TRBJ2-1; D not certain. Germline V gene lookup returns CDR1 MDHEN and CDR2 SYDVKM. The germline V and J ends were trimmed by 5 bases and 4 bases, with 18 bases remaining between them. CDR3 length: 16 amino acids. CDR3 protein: CASSGLDRNPYNEQFF. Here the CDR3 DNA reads TGTGCCAGCAGTGGGCTAGACCGGAACCCGTACAATGAGCAGTTCTTC.

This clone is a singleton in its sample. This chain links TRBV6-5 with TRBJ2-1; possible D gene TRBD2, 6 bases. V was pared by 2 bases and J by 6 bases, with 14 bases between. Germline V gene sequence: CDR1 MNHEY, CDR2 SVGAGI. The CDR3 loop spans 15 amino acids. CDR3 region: CASSYGLGGSNEQFF. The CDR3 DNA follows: TGTGCCAGCAGTTACGGGCTGGGGGGTTCCAATGAGCAGTTCTTC.

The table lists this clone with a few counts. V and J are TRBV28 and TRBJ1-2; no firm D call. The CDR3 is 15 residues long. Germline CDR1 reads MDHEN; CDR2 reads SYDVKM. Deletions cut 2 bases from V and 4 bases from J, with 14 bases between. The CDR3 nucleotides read TGTGCCAGCAGTTTAACACGGTTGGGCGGCTATGGCTACACCTTC. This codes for CASSLTRLGGYGYTF.

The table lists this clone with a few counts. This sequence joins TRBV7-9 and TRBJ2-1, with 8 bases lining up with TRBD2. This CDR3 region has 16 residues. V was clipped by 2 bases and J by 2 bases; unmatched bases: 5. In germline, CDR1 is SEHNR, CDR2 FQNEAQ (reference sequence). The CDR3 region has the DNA TGTGCCAGCAGCTTACATGGGACTAGTGCCTACAATGAGCAGTTCTTC. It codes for CASSLHGTSAYNEQFF. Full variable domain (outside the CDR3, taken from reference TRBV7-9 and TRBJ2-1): DTGVSQNPRHKITKRGQNVTFRCDPISEHNRLYWYRQTLGQGPEFLTYFQNEAQLEKSRLLSDRFSAERPKGSFSTLEIQRTEQGDSAMYLCASSLHGTSAYNEQFFGPGTRLTVL.

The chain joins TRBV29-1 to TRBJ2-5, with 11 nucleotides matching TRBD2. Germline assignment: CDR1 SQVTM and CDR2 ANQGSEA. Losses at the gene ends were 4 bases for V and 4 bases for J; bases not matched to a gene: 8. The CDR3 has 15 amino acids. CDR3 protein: CSVATTSGIRETQYF. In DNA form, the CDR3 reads TGCAGCGTTGCAACGACTAGCGGGATAAGAGAGACCCAGTACTTC. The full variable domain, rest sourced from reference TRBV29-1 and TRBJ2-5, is SAVISQKPSRDICQRGTSLTIQCQVDSQVTMMFWYRQQPGQSLTLIATANQGSEATYESGFVIDKFPISRPNLTFSTLTVSNMSPEDSSIYLCSVATTSGIRETQYFGPGTRLLVL.

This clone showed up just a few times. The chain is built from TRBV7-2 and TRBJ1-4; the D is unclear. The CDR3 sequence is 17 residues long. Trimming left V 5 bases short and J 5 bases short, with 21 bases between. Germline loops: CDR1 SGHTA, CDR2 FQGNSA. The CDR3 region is CASSPDYGQTENEKLFF. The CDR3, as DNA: TGTGCCAGCAGCCCCGACTACGGGCAGACGGAAAATGAAAAACTGTTTTTT.

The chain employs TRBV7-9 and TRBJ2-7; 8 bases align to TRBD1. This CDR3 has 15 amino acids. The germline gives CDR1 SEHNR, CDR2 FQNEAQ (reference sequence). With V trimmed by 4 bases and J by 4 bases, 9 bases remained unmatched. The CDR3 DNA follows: TGTGCCAGCAGCTCAGGCAGGGGGCGCGGGTACGAGCAGTACTTC. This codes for CASSSGRGRGYEQYF.

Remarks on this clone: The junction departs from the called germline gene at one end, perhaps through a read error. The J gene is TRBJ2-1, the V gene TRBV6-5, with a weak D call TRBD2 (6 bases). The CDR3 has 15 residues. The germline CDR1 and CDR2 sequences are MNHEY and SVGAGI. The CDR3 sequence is CASTLRTSSHNEQFF. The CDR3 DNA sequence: TGTGCCAGCACCCTGCGAACTAGCTCCCACAATGAGCAGTTCTTC.

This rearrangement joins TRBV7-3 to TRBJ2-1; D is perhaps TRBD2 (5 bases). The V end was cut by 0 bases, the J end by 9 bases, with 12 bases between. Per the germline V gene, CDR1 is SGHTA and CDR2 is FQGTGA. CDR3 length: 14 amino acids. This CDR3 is CASSLTYRGSEQFF. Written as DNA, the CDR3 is TGTGCCAGCAGCTTAACCTACCGAGGGAGTGAGCAGTTCTTC.

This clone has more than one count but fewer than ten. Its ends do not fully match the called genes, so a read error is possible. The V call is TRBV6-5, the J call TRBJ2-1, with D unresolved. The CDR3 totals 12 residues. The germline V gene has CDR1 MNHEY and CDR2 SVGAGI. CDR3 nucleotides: TGTGCCAGCAGTTACTCCTCCAATGAGCAGTTCTTC. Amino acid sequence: CASSYSSNEQFF.

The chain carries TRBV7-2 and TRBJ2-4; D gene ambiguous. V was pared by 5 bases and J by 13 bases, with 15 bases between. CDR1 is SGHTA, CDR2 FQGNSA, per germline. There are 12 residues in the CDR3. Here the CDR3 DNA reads TGTGCCAGCAGCAACGAACGACATGCGCAGTACTTC. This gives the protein CASSNERHAQYF. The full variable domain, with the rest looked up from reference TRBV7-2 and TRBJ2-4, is GAGVSQSPSNKVTEKGKDVELRCDPISGHTALYWYRQSLGQGLEFLIYFQGNSAPDKSGLPSDRFSAERTGGSVSTLTIQRTQQEDSAVYLCASSNERHAQYFGAGTRLSVL.

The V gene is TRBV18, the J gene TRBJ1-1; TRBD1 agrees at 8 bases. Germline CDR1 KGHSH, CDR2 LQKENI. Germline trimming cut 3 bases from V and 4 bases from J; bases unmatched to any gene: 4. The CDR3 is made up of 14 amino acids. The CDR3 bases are TGTGCCAGCTCACCGCAGGGGGCGAGCACTGAAGCTTTCTTT. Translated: CASSPQGASTEAFF.

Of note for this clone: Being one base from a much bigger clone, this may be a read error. The CDR3 sequence: CASSLQGSTDTQYF. The CDR3 nucleotides are TGTGCCAGCAGCTTACAGGGGAGCACAGATACGCAGTATTTT. The genes are TRBV5-6 and TRBJ2-3; TRBD1 matches at 7 bases. Germline CDR1 and CDR2: SGHDT and YYEEEE. The V segment lost 2 bases and the J segment 0 bases; nucleotides outside the gene matches: 0. CDR3 length: 14 residues.

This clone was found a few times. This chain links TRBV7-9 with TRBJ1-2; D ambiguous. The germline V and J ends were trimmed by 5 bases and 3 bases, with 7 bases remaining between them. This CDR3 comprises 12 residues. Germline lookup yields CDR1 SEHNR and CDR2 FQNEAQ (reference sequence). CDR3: CASSPGHYGYTF. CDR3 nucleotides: TGTGCCAGCAGCCCAGGACACTATGGCTACACCTTC.

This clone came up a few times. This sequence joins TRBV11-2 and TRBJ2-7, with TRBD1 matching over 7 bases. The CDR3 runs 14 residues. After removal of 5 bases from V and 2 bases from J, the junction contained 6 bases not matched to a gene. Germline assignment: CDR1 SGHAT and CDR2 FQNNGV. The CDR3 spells CASSPSTGTYEQYF. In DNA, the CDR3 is TGTGCCAGCAGCCCGTCGACAGGGACCTACGAGCAGTACTTC.

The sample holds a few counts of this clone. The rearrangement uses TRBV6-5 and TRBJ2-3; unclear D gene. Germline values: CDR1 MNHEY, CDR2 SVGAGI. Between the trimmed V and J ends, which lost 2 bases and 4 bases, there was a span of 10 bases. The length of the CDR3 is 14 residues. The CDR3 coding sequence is TGTGCCAGCAGTTACGACCAGCTCCCAGATACGCAGTATTTT. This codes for CASSYDQLPDTQYF.

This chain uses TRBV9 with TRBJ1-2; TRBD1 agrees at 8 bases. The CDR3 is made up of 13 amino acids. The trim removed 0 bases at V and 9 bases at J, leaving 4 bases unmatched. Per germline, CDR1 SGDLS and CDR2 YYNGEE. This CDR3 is CASSVVGTGRYTF. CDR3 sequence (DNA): TGTGCCAGCAGCGTAGTGGGGACAGGCCGCTACACCTTC.